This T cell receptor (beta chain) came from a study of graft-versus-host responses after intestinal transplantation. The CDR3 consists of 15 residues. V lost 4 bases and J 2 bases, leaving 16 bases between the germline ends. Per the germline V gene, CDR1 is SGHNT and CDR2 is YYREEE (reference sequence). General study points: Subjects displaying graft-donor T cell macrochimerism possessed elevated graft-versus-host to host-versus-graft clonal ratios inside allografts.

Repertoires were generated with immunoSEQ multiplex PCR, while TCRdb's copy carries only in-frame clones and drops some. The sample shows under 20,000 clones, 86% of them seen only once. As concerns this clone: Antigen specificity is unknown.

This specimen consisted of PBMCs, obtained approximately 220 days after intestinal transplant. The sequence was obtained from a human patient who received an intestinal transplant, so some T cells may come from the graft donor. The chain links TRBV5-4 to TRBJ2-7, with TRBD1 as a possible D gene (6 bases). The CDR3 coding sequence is TGTGCCAGCAGCCCCACGGGACACCCAACCTACGAGCAGTACTTC. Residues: CASSPTGHPTYEQYF. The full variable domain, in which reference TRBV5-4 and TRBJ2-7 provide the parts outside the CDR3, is ETGVTQSPTHLIKTRGQQVTLRCSSQSGHNTVSWYQQALGQGPQFIFQYYREEENGRGNFPPRFSGLQFPNYSSELNVNALELDDSALYLCASSPTGHPTYEQYFGPGTRLTVT.